This T cell receptor beta chain was observed in a study of blood T cell repertoires in COVID-19. Study-level information: Whether acute or convalescent, the COVID-19 samples came from the United States, Italy and Spain. PBMCs, B-cell-depleted T cells, or T cells were the source of the cDNA or gDNA that made up the material.

Patients at the Seattle site were enrolled during active infection and followed longitudinally. Per the authors' pipeline: Reference gene primer amplification yielded estimated nucleated cell counts. The table came from immunoSEQ multiplex PCR; TCRdb's copy has only in-frame clones and leaves some out. The DNA gave D and trimming, while V, J and clone size come from that table. The sample includes about 180,000 clones, roughly 77% of them seen just once. This clone has a count of ten or more. The CDR3 loop spans 16 amino acids. V shed 0 bases, J shed 3 bases, and the junction held 8 bases outside the gene matches. The germline gives CDR1 MNHEY, CDR2 SVGAGI.

The source material was peripheral blood. This chain uses TRBV6-5 with TRBJ2-7; 7 bases match TRBD2. This clonotype was sampled from a woman of 80 years or more with COVID-19, enrolled during active disease. The CDR3 loop is CASSYSSSGAIYEQYF. The CDR3 DNA reads TGTGCCAGCAGTTACTCATCCAGCGGGGCGATCTACGAGCAGTACTTC.